Listed below are T cell receptor beta chains from one sample, sequenced in a study of beta chain features in type 1 diabetes. Sequenced by immunoSEQ multiplex PCR; TCRdb stores in-frame clones only, minus some. This sample carries under 450,000 clones, around 16% of them seen once, and the ten largest clones take more than 0.015%. Source material: naive CD4+ T cells from blood. These receptors were taken from a woman younger than 35 in good health. Each CDR3 is given with its conserved first and last residue. A D gene is named only where the DNA matches it firmly. A row's size may be missing; if present it is once, few, many or a size class.

V: TRBV7-9; D: -; size: few; J: TRBJ2-1; DNA: TGTGCCAGCAGCTCCGGACGGAGGGAGCAGTTCTTC; CDR3: CASSSGRREQFF
V: TRBV5-1; D: -; size: -; J: TRBJ2-1; DNA: TGCGCCAGCAGGTTATCAGGGGCCGTTTCCTACAATGAGCAGTTCTTC; CDR3: CASRLSGAVSYNEQFF
V: TRBV29-1; D: -; size: -; J: TRBJ1-1; DNA: TGCAGCGTAACAGGGCGAGGGTGGAACACTGAAGCTTTCTTT; CDR3: CSVTGRGWNTEAFF
V: TRBV28; D: -; size: few; J: TRBJ1-2; DNA: TGTGCCACCGTTTGGACACCCCTTAACTATGGCTACACCTTC; CDR3: CATVWTPLNYGYTF
V: TRBV29-1; D: -; size: -; J: TRBJ2-4; DNA: TGCAGCGGGGGCACTGGCAAAAACATTCAGTACTTC; CDR3: CSGGTGKNIQYF
V: TRBV7-9; D: TRBD2; size: -; J: TRBJ2-1; DNA: TGTGCCAGCAGCTTACCTGGACTAGCCGATGAGCAGTTCTTC; CDR3: CASSLPGLADEQFF
V: TRBV5-4; D: -; size: few; J: TRBJ2-7; DNA: TGTGCCAGCAGCTTGGGTGGCGGGTGGGGGCAGTACTTC; CDR3: CASSLGGGWGQYF
V: TRBV25-1; D: -; size: few; J: TRBJ2-7; DNA: TGTGCCAGCAGTGGGAAGTCAGGGGAGCCCTACGAGCAGTACTTC; CDR3: CASSGKSGEPYEQYF
V: TRBV5-1; D: TRBD2; size: few; J: TRBJ2-1; DNA: TGCGCCAGCAGCTCCCTCCAGCCGGGACTAGCGATCAATGAGCAGTTCTTC; CDR3: CASSSLQPGLAINEQFF
V: TRBV4-3; D: TRBD2; size: -; J: TRBJ2-5; DNA: TGCGCCAGCAGCCGTGGACTAGCGGGATTAGAGACCCAGTACTTC; CDR3: CASSRGLAGLETQYF
V: TRBV28; D: -; size: few; J: TRBJ2-1; DNA: TGTGCCAGCAGTTTCATGCAGGGCGGGACCGAATACAATGAGCAGTTCTTC; CDR3: CASSFMQGGTEYNEQFF
V: TRBV29-1; D: -; size: few; J: TRBJ2-7; DNA: TGCAGCGTGAACGGGGGTACCTACGAGCAGTACTTC; CDR3: CSVNGGTYEQYF
V: TRBV6-5; D: TRBD2; size: few; J: TRBJ2-7; DNA: TGTGCCAGCAGTTACACGGGGGGGGCGAGGGGCGAGCAGTACTTC; CDR3: CASSYTGGARGEQYF
V: TRBV6-5; D: TRBD2; size: -; J: TRBJ2-3; DNA: TGTGCCAGCAGTTTAACGGGAGGGCTTACGCAGTATTTT; CDR3: CASSLTGGLTQYF
V: TRBV29-1; D: TRBD1; size: -; J: TRBJ2-3; DNA: TGCAGCGTTGCGGGACAGGGGGCCGGAGATACGCAGTATTTT; CDR3: CSVAGQGAGDTQYF
V: TRBV30; D: -; size: few; J: TRBJ2-7; DNA: TGTGCCTGGAGTGTACGGGTCGCTAGCAACTCCGAGCAGTACTTC; CDR3: CAWSVRVASNSEQYF
V: TRBV5-4; D: -; size: -; J: TRBJ2-7; DNA: TGTGCCAGCAGCTCGAATATCAGGGACGAGCAGTACTTC; CDR3: CASSSNIRDEQYF
V: TRBV7-8; D: -; size: -; J: TRBJ1-1; DNA: TGTGCCAGCAGCCCTCCGAGGGGGAGCGGCACTGAAGCTTTCTTT; CDR3: CASSPPRGSGTEAFF
V: TRBV5-6; D: -; size: once; J: TRBJ2-3; DNA: TGTGCCAGCAGCTCGCTACCGCTGCCGGATACGCAGTATTTT; CDR3: CASSSLPLPDTQYF
V: TRBV2; D: -; size: -; J: TRBJ2-7; DNA: TGTGCCAGCATCGCTCGGGACCCAGCGGGCGAGCAGTACTTC; CDR3: CASIARDPAGEQYF
V: TRBV5-1; D: -; size: few; J: TRBJ2-5; DNA: TGCGCCAGCAGACGCCGGGACTACCAAGAGACCCAGTACTTC; CDR3: CASRRRDYQETQYF
V: TRBV10-3; D: -; size: few; J: TRBJ2-1; DNA: TGTGCCATCAAGTCCGGGACTCCCAACAATGAGCAGTTCTTC; CDR3: CAIKSGTPNNEQFF
V: TRBV30; D: -; size: few; J: TRBJ2-3; DNA: TGTGCCAGAACTGAGACTAGCACAGATACGCAGTATTTT; CDR3: CARTETSTDTQYF
V: TRBV29-1; D: TRBD2; size: few; J: TRBJ2-7; DNA: TGCAGCGCTGAGACAGGCGGGAGGACCTACGAGCAGTACTTC; CDR3: CSAETGGRTYEQYF
V: TRBV5-1; D: TRBD2; size: -; J: TRBJ2-3; DNA: TGCGCCAGCACTTTGACTAGCGGGACAGATACGCAGTATTTT; CDR3: CASTLTSGTDTQYF
V: TRBV18; D: TRBD1; size: -; J: TRBJ2-7; DNA: TGTGCCAGCTCCCCGGGACAGACTTACGAGCAGTACTTC; CDR3: CASSPGQTYEQYF
V: TRBV28; D: TRBD1; size: -; J: TRBJ1-5; DNA: TGTGCCAGCAGTTTATTGGCGGGGACAGGGAATCAGCCCCAGCATTTT; CDR3: CASSLLAGTGNQPQHF
V: TRBV19; D: -; size: few; J: TRBJ2-4; DNA: TGTGCCAGTAGTATGGGTGACAGCCGAAACATTCAGTACTTC; CDR3: CASSMGDSRNIQYF
V: TRBV28; D: TRBD1; size: -; J: TRBJ1-5; DNA: TGTGCCAGCAGTCTACCAGGGGGTTCTCAGCCCCAGCATTTT; CDR3: CASSLPGGSQPQHF